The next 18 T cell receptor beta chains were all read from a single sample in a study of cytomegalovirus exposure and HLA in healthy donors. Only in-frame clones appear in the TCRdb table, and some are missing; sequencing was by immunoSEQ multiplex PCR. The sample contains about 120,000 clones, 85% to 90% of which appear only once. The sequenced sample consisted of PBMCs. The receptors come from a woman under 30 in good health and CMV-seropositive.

This chain's CDR3 is CASSLGLAGGVLADTQYF. The CDR3 DNA reads TGTGCCAGCAGCTTAGGGCTAGCGGGAGGGGTCTTGGCAGATACGCAGTATTTT. The V gene is TRBV7-2, the J gene TRBJ2-3; 12 bases line up with TRBD2. Germline V gene lookup returns CDR1 SGHTA and CDR2 FQGNSA. The trim removed 1 base at V and 4 bases at J, leaving 9 bases unmatched. CDR3 length equals 18 residues.

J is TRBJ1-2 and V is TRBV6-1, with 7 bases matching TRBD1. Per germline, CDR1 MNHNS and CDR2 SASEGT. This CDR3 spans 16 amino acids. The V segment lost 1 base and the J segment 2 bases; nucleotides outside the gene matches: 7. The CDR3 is CASSEVTGAYNYGYTF. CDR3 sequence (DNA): TGTGCCAGCAGTGAAGTCACAGGGGCATACAACTATGGCTACACCTTC.

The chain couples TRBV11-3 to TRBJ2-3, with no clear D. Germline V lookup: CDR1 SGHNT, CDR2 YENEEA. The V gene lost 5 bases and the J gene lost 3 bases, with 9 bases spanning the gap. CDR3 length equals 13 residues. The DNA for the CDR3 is TGTGCCAGCAGCCGGCCCGGGACAGATACGCAGTATTTT. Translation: CASSRPGTDTQYF.

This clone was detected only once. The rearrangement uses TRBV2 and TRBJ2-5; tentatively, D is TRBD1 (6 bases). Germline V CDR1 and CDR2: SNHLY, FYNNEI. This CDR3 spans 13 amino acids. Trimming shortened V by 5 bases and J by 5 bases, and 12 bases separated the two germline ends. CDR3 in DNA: TGTGCCAGCAGTAGACAGGTGGGGGAGACCCAGTACTTC. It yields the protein CASSRQVGETQYF.

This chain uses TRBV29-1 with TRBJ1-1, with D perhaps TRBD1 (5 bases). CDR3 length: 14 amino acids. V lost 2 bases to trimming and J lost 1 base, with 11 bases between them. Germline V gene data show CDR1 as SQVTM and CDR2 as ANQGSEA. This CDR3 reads CSVEYRQGNTEAFF. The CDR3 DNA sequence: TGCAGCGTTGAATACAGGCAGGGGAACACTGAAGCTTTCTTT.

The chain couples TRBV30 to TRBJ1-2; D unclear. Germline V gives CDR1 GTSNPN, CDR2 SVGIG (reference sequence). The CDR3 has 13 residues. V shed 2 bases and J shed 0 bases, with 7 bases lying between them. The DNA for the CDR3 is TGTGCCTGGAGTTACAGAACTAACTATGGCTACACCTTC. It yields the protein CAWSYRTNYGYTF.

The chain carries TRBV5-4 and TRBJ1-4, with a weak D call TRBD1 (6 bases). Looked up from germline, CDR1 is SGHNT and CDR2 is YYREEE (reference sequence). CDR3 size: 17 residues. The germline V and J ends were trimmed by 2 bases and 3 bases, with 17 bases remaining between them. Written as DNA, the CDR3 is TGTGCCAGCAGCTTCGCACAGGGACGAGCGGCTAATGAAAAACTGTTTTTT. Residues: CASSFAQGRAANEKLFF.

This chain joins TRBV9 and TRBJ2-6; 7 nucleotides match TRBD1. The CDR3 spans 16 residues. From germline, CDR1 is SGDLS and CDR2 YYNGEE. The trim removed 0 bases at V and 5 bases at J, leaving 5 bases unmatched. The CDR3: CASSVDTGARANVLTF. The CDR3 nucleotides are TGTGCCAGCAGCGTAGATACAGGGGCGAGGGCCAACGTCCTGACTTTC.

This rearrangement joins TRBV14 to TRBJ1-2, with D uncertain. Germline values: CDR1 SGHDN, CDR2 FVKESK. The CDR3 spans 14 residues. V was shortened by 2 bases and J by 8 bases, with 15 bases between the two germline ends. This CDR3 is CASSQYSGGKGYTF. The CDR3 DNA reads TGTGCCAGCAGCCAATACTCGGGAGGGAAAGGCTACACCTTC. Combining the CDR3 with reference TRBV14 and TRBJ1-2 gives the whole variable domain EAGVTQFPSHSVIEKGQTVTLRCDPISGHDNLYWYRRVMGKEIKFLLHFVKESKQDESGMPNNRFLAERTGGTYSTLKVQPAELEDSGVYFCASSQYSGGKGYTFGSGTRLTVV.

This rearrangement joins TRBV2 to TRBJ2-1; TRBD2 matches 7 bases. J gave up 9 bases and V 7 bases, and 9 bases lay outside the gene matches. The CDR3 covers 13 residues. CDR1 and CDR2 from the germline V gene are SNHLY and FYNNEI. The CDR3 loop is CASMTSPGIEQFF. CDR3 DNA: TGTGCCAGCATGACTAGCCCGGGGATTGAGCAGTTCTTC.

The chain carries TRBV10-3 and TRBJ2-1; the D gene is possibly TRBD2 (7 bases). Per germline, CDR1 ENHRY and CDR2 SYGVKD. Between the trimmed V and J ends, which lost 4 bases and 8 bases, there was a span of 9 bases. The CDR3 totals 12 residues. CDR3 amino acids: CAISGGGDEQFF. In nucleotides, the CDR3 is TGTGCCATCAGTGGGGGGGGCGATGAGCAGTTCTTC.

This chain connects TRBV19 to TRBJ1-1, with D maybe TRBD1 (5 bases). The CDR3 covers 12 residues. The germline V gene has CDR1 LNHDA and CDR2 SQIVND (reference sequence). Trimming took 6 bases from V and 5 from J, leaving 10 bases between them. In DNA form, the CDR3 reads TGTGCCAGTAGGCTCCGGGGGACTGAAGCTTTCTTT. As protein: CASRLRGTEAFF.

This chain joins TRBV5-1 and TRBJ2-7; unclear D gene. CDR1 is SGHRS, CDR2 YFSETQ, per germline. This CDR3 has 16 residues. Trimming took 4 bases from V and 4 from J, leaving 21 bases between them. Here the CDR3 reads CASSLQKITEKYEQYF. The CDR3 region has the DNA TGCGCCAGCAGCCTGCAAAAAATCACAGAGAAATACGAGCAGTACTTC.

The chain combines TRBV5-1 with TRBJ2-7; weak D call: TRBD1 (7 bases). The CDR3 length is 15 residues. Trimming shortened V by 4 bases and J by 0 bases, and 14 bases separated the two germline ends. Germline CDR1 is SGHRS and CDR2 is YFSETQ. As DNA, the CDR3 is TGCGCCAGCAGCCGGGGGACAGCGAGCTCCTACGAGCAGTACTTC. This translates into CASSRGTASSYEQYF.

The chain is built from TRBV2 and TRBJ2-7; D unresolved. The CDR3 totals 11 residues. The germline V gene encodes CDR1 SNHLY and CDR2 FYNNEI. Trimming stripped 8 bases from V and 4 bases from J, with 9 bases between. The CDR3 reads CASGRAYEQYF. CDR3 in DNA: TGTGCCAGCGGGCGAGCATACGAGCAGTACTTC.

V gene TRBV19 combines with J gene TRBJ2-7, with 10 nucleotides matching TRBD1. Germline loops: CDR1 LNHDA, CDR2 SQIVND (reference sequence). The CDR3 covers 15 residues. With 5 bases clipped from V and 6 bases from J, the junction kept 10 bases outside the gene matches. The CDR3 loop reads CASSARQGAVGEQYF. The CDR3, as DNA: TGTGCCAGTAGTGCAAGACAGGGGGCAGTCGGCGAGCAGTACTTC.

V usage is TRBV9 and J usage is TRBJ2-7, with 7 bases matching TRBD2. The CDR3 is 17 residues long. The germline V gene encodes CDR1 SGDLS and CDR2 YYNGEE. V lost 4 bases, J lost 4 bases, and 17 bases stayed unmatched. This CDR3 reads CASSPRKGAGAGYEQYF. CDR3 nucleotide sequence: TGTGCCAGCAGCCCTCGAAAGGGTGCGGGAGCTGGATACGAGCAGTACTTC.

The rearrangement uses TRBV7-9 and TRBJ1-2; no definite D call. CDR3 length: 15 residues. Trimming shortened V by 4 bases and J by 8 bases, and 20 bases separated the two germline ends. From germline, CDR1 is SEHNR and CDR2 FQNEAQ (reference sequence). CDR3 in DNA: TGTGCCAGCAGCTATCGGTTCGGGAGTCTGGGGGGCTACACCTTC. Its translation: CASSYRFGSLGGYTF.